This TCR beta chain was profiled in a study of regulatory T cells in long-lasting Graves disease. General observations from the study: Patients with persistent Graves' had lower TCR diversity than newly diagnosed patients.

With respect to this clonotype: Its specificity is not known.

As to time point: persistent/refractory GD, antithyroid drugs over 5 years with positive TRAb. The TCR library was made from RNA that had been extracted from PBMCs in TRIzol. The authors built TCR beta libraries using iRepertoire HTBI primers and Arm-PCR of CDR3 regions. TCRdb recomputed calls from the multiplex PCR reads with MiXCR, one row per CDR3 protein. The sample includes 400,000 to 500,000 distinct CDR3 sequences, under 25% of them seen just once. The receptor was isolated from a female donor with Graves disease. The starting material was peripheral blood mononuclear cells (PBMCs), obtained when the disease was refractory, from a patient treated with antithyroid drugs.

The CDR3 bases are TGTGCCAGCAGTGTGGGACAGGGGGTGAATGAGCAGTTCTTC. It specifies CASSVGQGVNEQFF. The chain carries TRBV2 and TRBJ2-1; 11 bases agree with TRBD1. This CDR3 spans 14 amino acids. Germline V gene lookup returns CDR1 SNHLY and CDR2 FYNNEI. After removal of 4 bases from V and 7 bases from J, the junction contained 3 bases not matched to a gene.